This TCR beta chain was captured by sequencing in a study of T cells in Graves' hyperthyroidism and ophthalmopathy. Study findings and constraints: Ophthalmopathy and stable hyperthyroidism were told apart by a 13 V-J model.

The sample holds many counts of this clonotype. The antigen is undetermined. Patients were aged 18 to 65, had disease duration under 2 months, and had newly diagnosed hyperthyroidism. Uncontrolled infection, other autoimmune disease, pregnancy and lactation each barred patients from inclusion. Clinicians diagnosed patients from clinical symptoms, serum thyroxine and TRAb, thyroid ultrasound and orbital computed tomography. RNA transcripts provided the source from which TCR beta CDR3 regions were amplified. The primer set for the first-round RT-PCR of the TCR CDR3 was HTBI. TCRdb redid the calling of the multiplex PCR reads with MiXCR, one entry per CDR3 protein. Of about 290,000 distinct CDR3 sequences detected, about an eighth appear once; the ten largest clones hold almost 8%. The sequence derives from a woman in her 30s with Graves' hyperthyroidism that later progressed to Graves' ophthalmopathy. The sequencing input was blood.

CDR3 bases: TGTGCCAGCAGAGATAACACTGAAGCTTTCTTT. Translated, it gives CASRDNTEAFF. The V gene is TRBV7-9, the J gene TRBJ1-1; D gene uncertain. Germline loops: CDR1 SEHNR, CDR2 FQNEAQ (reference sequence). The CDR3 loop spans 11 amino acids. Trimming took 6 bases from V and 2 from J, leaving 4 bases between them.